Presented here are 27 T cell receptor beta chains from one specimen sequenced in a study of shared clonotypes between healthy human individuals. The data were produced by immunoSEQ multiplex PCR, yet TCRdb's version contains in-frame clones alone and is incomplete. Of millions of clones detected, approximately 94% appear once; the ten largest clones hold over 0.12%. The sample comprised naive CD4+ T cells sorted from blood. Subset described: CD45RA+ positively selected. These receptors all stem from a young man in good health.

The CDR3 region has the DNA TGTGCCAGCAGCCCAAATACCTTCTCTGGAAACACCATATATTTT. This translates into CASSPNTFSGNTIYF. The chain has TRBV7-8 and TRBJ1-3; D not resolved. CDR1 is SGHVS, CDR2 FQNEAQ, per germline. Trimming stripped 5 bases from V and 0 bases from J, with 11 bases between. The CDR3 runs 15 residues.

This clone appeared a single time. Other DNA sequences in the sample encode the same CDR3. The rearrangement uses TRBV5-1 and TRBJ2-1; unclear D gene. V was shortened by 0 bases and J by 8 bases, with 6 bases between the two germline ends. Germline loops: CDR1 SGHRS, CDR2 YFSETQ. The CDR3 extends over 12 amino acids. CDR3 coding DNA: TGCGCCAGCAGCTTGGTTGGAGATGAGCAGTTCTTC. Residues: CASSLVGDEQFF.

The J gene is TRBJ1-4, the V gene TRBV14, with no clear D. This CDR3 spans 16 amino acids. Trimming left V 3 bases short and J 7 bases short, with 18 bases between. Germline loops: CDR1 SGHDN, CDR2 FVKESK. In DNA form, the CDR3 reads TGTGCCAGCAGCCACTTGAACGAATTTAGCAGTGAAAAACTGTTTTTT. Translation gives CASSHLNEFSSEKLFF. Variable domain in full (rest from reference TRBV14 and TRBJ1-4): EAGVTQFPSHSVIEKGQTVTLRCDPISGHDNLYWYRRVMGKEIKFLLHFVKESKQDESGMPNNRFLAERTGGTYSTLKVQPAELEDSGVYFCASSHLNEFSSEKLFFGSGTQLSVL.

In this sample, this clone turned up a few times. This sequence joins TRBV27 and TRBJ1-5, with D uncertain. Trimming took off 5 bases at V and 0 bases at J, with 5 bases between the two ends. Germline CDR1 reads MNHEY; CDR2 reads SMNVEV (reference sequence). The CDR3 extends over 13 amino acids. The CDR3 sequence: CASSKTSNQPQHF. In DNA form, the CDR3 reads TGTGCCAGCAGTAAAACTAGCAATCAGCCCCAGCATTTT.

The chain has TRBV10-2 and TRBJ1-2; possible D gene TRBD1, 5 bases. The length of the CDR3 is 14 residues. Trimming stripped 3 bases from V and 1 base from J, with 9 bases between. From germline, CDR1 is WSHSY and CDR2 SAAADI. The CDR3 nucleotides are TGCGCCAGCAGTGACCTGACAGTTAACTATGGCTACACCTTC. Encoded protein: CASSDLTVNYGYTF.

The chain has TRBV5-4 and TRBJ2-3; 8 bases line up with TRBD2. J was trimmed by 4 bases and V by 1 base; bases with no gene match: 2. CDR1 and CDR2 from the germline V gene are SGHNT and YYREEE (reference sequence). The CDR3 runs 14 residues. The CDR3 DNA follows: TGTGCCAGCAGCTTGAGCGGGAGTCCAGATACGCAGTATTTT. Its protein is CASSLSGSPDTQYF.

With regard to this clone: Germline and junction disagree at one end, which may indicate a read error. CDR3 in DNA: TGTGCCAGCAGTGAAGAGACCAGGACAGGTCGCCGGAACTTC. Amino acids: CASSEETRTGRRNF. The chain has TRBV6-1 and TRBJ2-4, with 7 nucleotides matching TRBD1. Germline CDR1 and CDR2: MNHNS and SASEGT. The CDR3 extends over 14 amino acids.

The rearrangement links TRBV7-8 to TRBJ2-3, with D possibly being TRBD2 (5 bases). Germline lookup yields CDR1 SGHVS and CDR2 FQNEAQ. CDR3 length: 16 residues. Trimming removed 0 bases from V and 2 bases from J, with 12 bases in between. Written as DNA, the CDR3 is TGTGCCAGCAGCTTAGCGAGGGCAGAGCACACAGATACGCAGTATTTT. Translated: CASSLARAEHTDTQYF.

The chain carries TRBV6-5 and TRBJ1-1; D perhaps matches TRBD1 (5 bases). Germline lookup yields CDR1 MNHEY and CDR2 SVGAGI. The CDR3 contains 14 residues. V was clipped by 4 bases and J by 4 bases, with 13 bases between them. The CDR3 sequence is CASSSGTFFTEAFF. CDR3 bases: TGTGCCAGCAGTTCCGGGACCTTTTTCACTGAAGCTTTCTTT.

The CDR3, as DNA: TGTGCCAGCAGCGTAGCCGGGGCCCAACAAGGGACCGGGGAGCTGTTTTTT. Residues: CASSVAGAQQGTGELFF. The V and J genes are TRBV9 and TRBJ2-2, with D perhaps given as TRBD1 or TRBD2 (5 bases each). CDR3 size: 17 residues. The germline V gene has CDR1 SGDLS and CDR2 YYNGEE. The germline V and J ends were trimmed by 0 bases and 5 bases, with 17 bases remaining between them.

V is TRBV10-2 and J is TRBJ2-7; 9 nucleotides line up with TRBD1. Trimming removed 0 bases from V and 4 bases from J; junction bases left unmatched: 7. CDR1 and CDR2 (germline): WSHSY, SAAADI. The CDR3 is made up of 16 amino acids. The CDR3 region is CASSESLGQGTYEQYF. The CDR3 nucleotides read TGCGCCAGCAGTGAGTCGCTAGGACAGGGGACGTACGAGCAGTACTTC.

This chain uses TRBV10-1 with TRBJ2-3; 7 bases match TRBD2. This CDR3 is 13 amino acids long. Germline CDR1 reads WNHNN; CDR2 reads SYGVQD (reference sequence). V gave up 6 bases and J gave up 4 bases; unmatched junction bases: 4. The CDR3 sequence: CASSRTRPDTQYF. The CDR3 DNA sequence: TGCGCCAGCAGCCGGACTAGACCAGATACGCAGTATTTT.

A remark on this clone: At one end, the junction sequence differs from germline, possibly due to a read error. The chain has TRBV4-2 and TRBJ2-5, with D uncertain. From germline, CDR1 is LGHNA and CDR2 YNFKEQ. This CDR3 contains 12 residues. The CDR3 region is CASSLQKGVRHF. The CDR3 bases are TGTGCCAGCAGCTTACAGAAGGGCGTTAGGCACTTC.

The rearrangement links TRBV29-1 to TRBJ2-5, with D perhaps matching TRBD2 (5 bases). The DNA end is a closer match to TRBJ2-7, so the J assignment may be wrong. The germline V gene encodes CDR1 SQVTM and CDR2 ANQGSEA. The CDR3 length is 13 residues. The chain's CDR3 is CSAASGVGSEQYF. In nucleotides, the CDR3 is TGCAGCGCCGCTTCGGGTGTTGGGAGCGAGCAGTACTTC.

V and J are TRBV6-1 and TRBJ2-1; D not certain. From germline, CDR1 is MNHNS and CDR2 SASEGT. Trimming took 2 bases from V and 8 from J, leaving 13 bases between them. CDR3 length: 14 amino acids. Here the CDR3 DNA reads TGTGCCAGCAGTGAAAGGAGCTTGAGAGATGAGCAGTTCTTC. This encodes CASSERSLRDEQFF.

This rearrangement joins TRBV7-9 to TRBJ2-7; 8 positions agree with TRBD1. The CDR3 is 12 amino acids. The V gene end was trimmed by 3 bases and the J gene end by 5 bases; junction bases not matched to a gene: 0. CDR1 is SEHNR and CDR2 is FQNEAQ in the germline V gene (reference sequence). DNA for the CDR3: TGTGCCAGCAGCTTGACAGGGGACGAGCAGTACTTC. It codes for CASSLTGDEQYF. The whole variable domain, filled in from reference TRBV7-9 and TRBJ2-7, reads DTGVSQNPRHKITKRGQNVTFRCDPISEHNRLYWYRQTLGQGPEFLTYFQNEAQLEKSRLLSDRFSAERPKGSFSTLEIQRTEQGDSAMYLCASSLTGDEQYFGPGTRLTVT.

V gene TRBV6-1 combines with J gene TRBJ2-7; 9 nucleotides agree with TRBD1. Per the germline V gene, CDR1 is MNHNS and CDR2 is SASEGT. The CDR3 loop spans 15 amino acids. Losses at the gene ends were 4 bases for V and 3 bases for J; bases not matched to a gene: 7. In DNA, the CDR3 is TGTGCCAGCAGTGTCTACGGGACAGGGCACTACGAGCAGTACTTC. It encodes CASSVYGTGHYEQYF.

This clone showed up just once. The chain combines TRBV5-1 with TRBJ2-5, with D possibly being TRBD1 (6 bases). Germline V gene data show CDR1 as SGHRS and CDR2 as YFSETQ. The CDR3 totals 14 residues. Trimming left V 6 bases short and J 4 bases short, with 16 bases between. CDR3 bases: TGCGCCAGCACCCCGGGTGGGGGCGGAGAGACCCAGTACTTC. As protein: CASTPGGGGETQYF.

This sequence joins TRBV28 and TRBJ1-2; D may be TRBD1 (5 bases). CDR1 is MDHEN and CDR2 is SYDVKM in the germline V gene. The germline V and J ends were trimmed by 6 bases and 5 bases, with 16 bases remaining between them. The CDR3 length is 14 residues. The CDR3 protein is CASSSGAGVYGYTF. CDR3 nucleotides: TGTGCCAGCAGCTCCGGGGCTGGGGTGTATGGCTACACCTTC.

The V call is TRBV2, the J call TRBJ1-2, with D possibly matching TRBD1 (5 bases). Germline loops: CDR1 SNHLY, CDR2 FYNNEI. The CDR3 totals 11 residues. Trimming removed 6 bases from V and 7 bases from J, with 9 bases in between. The DNA for the CDR3 is TGTGCCAGCAGGCCAGGGCCTGGCTACACCTTC. Translated, it gives CASRPGPGYTF.

The rearrangement joins TRBV11-3 to TRBJ2-1; 8 bases are a match to TRBD2. Per the germline V gene, CDR1 is SGHNT and CDR2 is YENEEA. Unmatched junction bases numbered 14, after V lost 5 bases and J lost 5 bases. CDR3 length: 17 residues. CDR3 nucleotide sequence: TGTGCCAGCAGCCTTCTTCCCCTGGGGACTAGGGACAATGAGCAGTTCTTC. It specifies CASSLLPLGTRDNEQFF. The full variable domain, in which reference TRBV11-3 and TRBJ2-1 provide the parts outside the CDR3, is EAGVVQSPRYKIIEKKQPVAFWCNPISGHNTLYWYLQNLGQGPELLIRYENEEAVDDSQLPKDRFSAERLKGVDSTLKIQPAELGDSAVYLCASSLLPLGTRDNEQFFGPGTRLTVL.

This chain links TRBV7-2 with TRBJ2-7; TRBD1 matches 11 bases. The trim removed 4 bases at V and 4 bases at J, leaving 12 bases unmatched. CDR3 length: 17 amino acids. CDR1 is SGHTA, CDR2 FQGNSA, per germline. The CDR3, as DNA: TGTGCCAGCAGCTACGCTGGTGGGGGACAGGGGGGATACGAGCAGTACTTC. Encoded protein: CASSYAGGGQGGYEQYF. Filled out from reference TRBV7-2 and TRBJ2-7, the complete variable domain reads GAGVSQSPSNKVTEKGKDVELRCDPISGHTALYWYRQSLGQGLEFLIYFQGNSAPDKSGLPSDRFSAERTGGSVSTLTIQRTQQEDSAVYLCASSYAGGGQGGYEQYFGPGTRLTVT.

This clone was picked up one time. This chain uses TRBV11-2 with TRBJ1-1, with D perhaps TRBD1 (6 bases). The CDR3 covers 15 residues. V shed 5 bases and J shed 4 bases, with 17 bases lying between them. Germline loops: CDR1 SGHAT, CDR2 FQNNGV. The CDR3 spells CASSRGTSQGTEAFF. For the CDR3, the DNA is TGTGCCAGCAGCAGGGGGACATCCCAGGGCACTGAAGCTTTCTTT.

V is TRBV7-8 and J is TRBJ1-5, with D uncertain. The V and J ends lost 4 bases and 0 bases respectively, with 7 bases between them. Germline lookup yields CDR1 SGHVS and CDR2 FQNEAQ. CDR3 length equals 14 residues. DNA of the CDR3: TGTGCCAGCAGCTCTCAGGTTAGCAATCAGCCCCAGCATTTT. It codes for CASSSQVSNQPQHF.

The chain employs TRBV5-1 and TRBJ2-1; 10 bases align to TRBD2. Germline CDR1 and CDR2: SGHRS and YFSETQ. This CDR3 is 18 amino acids long. V lost 4 bases and J lost 2; bases outside the gene matches: 12. The CDR3 DNA reads as TGCGCCAGCAGCCCCTACAACCGGACTAGCGGCACCTACAATGAGCAGTTCTTC. Protein: CASSPYNRTSGTYNEQFF.

The rearrangement uses TRBV15 and TRBJ2-7, with a possible D match to TRBD1 (6 bases). V shed 1 base and J shed 2 bases, with 9 bases lying between them. The CDR3 is made up of 14 amino acids. The V gene's germline CDR1 is LNHNV and CDR2 YYDKDF (reference sequence). In DNA, the CDR3 is TGTGCCACCAGCAGAGGGGGGCAGGCCTACGAGCAGTACTTC. It is translated as CATSRGGQAYEQYF.

This clone was observed a handful of times. This chain joins TRBV6-1 and TRBJ2-7; 9 bases are a match to TRBD1. The ends lost 6 bases at V and 5 bases at J; junction bases unmatched: 5. This CDR3 comprises 13 residues. Germline V CDR1 and CDR2: MNHNS, SASEGT. In nucleotides, the CDR3 is TGTGCCAGCAGGGGACAGGGTCAGCACGAGCAGTACTTC. Translating gives CASRGQGQHEQYF.